This entry lists 18 T cell receptor beta chains sequenced from one sample in a study of T-cell reconstitution after alpha-beta-depleted transplantation in children. Preparation of the TCRbeta library was carried out with unique molecular identifiers. TCRdb reprocessed the PCR reads via MiXCR and lists one record per CDR3 protein. The sample lists 600,000 or so distinct CDR3 sequences, roughly 23% seen once, with around an eighth in the top ten. The material sequenced was PBMCs, mostly from graft donor cells, taken 360 days after TCRalphabeta/CD19-depleted stem cell transplant. The source is a boy younger than two who had a stem cell transplant for acute myeloid leukemia, so the T cells may come from the graft donor.

In its sample, this clonotype was seen a few times. The chain links TRBV29-1 to TRBJ2-4; D may be TRBD1 or TRBD2 (5 bases each). CDR1 is SQVTM, CDR2 ANQGSEA, per germline. V gave up 5 bases and J gave up 6 bases, with 14 bases separating them. The CDR3 loop spans 13 amino acids. The CDR3 DNA follows: TGCAGCGTTCATTCCGGTGGGGGAAACATTCAGTACTTC. It specifies CSVHSGGGNIQYF.

This clonotype was seen ten or more times. The chain employs TRBV7-6 and TRBJ2-5; D is unclear. The CDR3 consists of 13 residues. Germline CDR1 reads SGHVS; CDR2 reads FNYEAQ. V was clipped by 5 bases and J by 2 bases, with 9 bases between them. The CDR3 here is CASSGPNQETQYF. The CDR3 DNA follows: TGTGCCAGCAGCGGGCCGAATCAAGAGACCCAGTACTTC. Full variable domain (missing parts from reference TRBV7-6 and TRBJ2-5): GAGVSQSPRYKVTKRGQDVALRCDPISGHVSLYWYRQALGQGPEFLTYFNYEAQQDKSGLPNDRFSAERPEGSISTLTIQRTEQRDSAMYRCASSGPNQETQYFGPGTRLLVL.

The rearrangement joins TRBV9 to TRBJ2-1, with D possibly TRBD1 on 5 matching bases. Germline V CDR1 and CDR2: SGDLS, YYNGEE. V was pared by 3 bases and J by 6 bases, with 22 bases between. CDR3 length: 17 amino acids. The CDR3 region is CASSENIYWAGINEQFF. CDR3 DNA: TGTGCCAGCAGCGAAAACATTTATTGGGCAGGGATCAATGAGCAGTTCTTC.

This clonotype was recorded many times. This chain connects TRBV28 to TRBJ2-1; the D gene is possibly TRBD1 (6 bases). V was shortened by 7 bases and J by 2 bases, with 12 bases between the two germline ends. The germline gives CDR1 MDHEN, CDR2 SYDVKM. The CDR3 covers 14 residues. Here the CDR3 DNA reads TGTGCCAGCAAGGAAGGGGGAACCTACAATGAGCAGTTCTTC. Its translation is CASKEGGTYNEQFF.

In this sample, this clonotype turned up a few times. The V and J genes are TRBV18 and TRBJ2-5; D gene uncertain. CDR1 and CDR2 from the germline V gene are KGHSH and LQKENI. Trimming stripped 8 bases from V and 0 bases from J, with 10 bases between. The CDR3 is 13 amino acids. This CDR3 reads CASRREYQETQYF. The CDR3 nucleotides are TGTGCCAGCCGAAGAGAGTACCAAGAGACCCAGTACTTC.

In this sample, this clonotype turned up many times. The CDR3 loop is CASSYFQSSAPVLEKLFF. The CDR3 region has the DNA TGTGCCAGCAGTTACTTTCAAAGCTCGGCCCCCGTTCTTGAAAAACTGTTTTTT. The chain couples TRBV6-5 to TRBJ1-4; D not certain. The germline CDR1 and CDR2 sequences are MNHEY and SVGAGI. The ends were cut back, 1 base at V and 7 bases at J, with 22 bases in the middle. The CDR3 spans 18 residues.

This clonotype was observed a few times. This chain connects TRBV12-3 or TRBV12-4 to TRBJ2-5, with no clear D. The V end was cut by 6 bases, the J end by 5 bases, with 10 bases between. The CDR3 is made up of 12 amino acids. For the CDR3, the DNA is TGTGCCAGCAGACTTGCCCCGGAGACCCAGTACTTC. It encodes CASRLAPETQYF.

The rearrangement uses TRBV7-6 and TRBJ2-7; the D gene could be TRBD1 or TRBD2 (5 bases each). The germline V gene encodes CDR1 SGHVS and CDR2 FNYEAQ. The V and J ends lost 5 bases and 5 bases respectively, with 13 bases between them. The CDR3 extends over 13 amino acids. CDR3: CASSPGVGDEQYF. DNA of the CDR3: TGTGCCAGCAGCCCCGGCGTGGGGGACGAGCAGTACTTC.

This clonotype was observed a handful of times. The rearrangement uses TRBV9 and TRBJ2-5; tentative D call: TRBD2 (5 bases). Germline-derived CDR1 and CDR2 are SGDLS and YYNGEE. The CDR3 covers 13 residues. Trimming left V 4 bases short and J 6 bases short, with 13 bases between. CDR3 region: CASSPAAPQTQYF. CDR3 bases: TGTGCCAGCAGCCCAGCGGCCCCGCAGACCCAGTACTTC.

The rearrangement joins TRBV5-5 to TRBJ1-2; tentatively, D is TRBD1 (6 bases). This CDR3 comprises 13 residues. Germline V gene sequence: CDR1 SGHKS, CDR2 YYEKEE (reference sequence). V was cut by 2 bases and J by 9 bases, with 14 bases left in between. The CDR3 coding sequence is TGTGCCAGCAGCTTCATGGGGGGCAGGCGCTACACCTTC. It is translated as CASSFMGGRRYTF. Looking up the rest from reference TRBV5-5 and TRBJ1-2 gives the full variable domain: DAGVTQSPTHLIKTRGQQVTLRCSPISGHKSVSWYQQVLGQGPQFIFQYYEKEERGRGNFPDRFSARQFPNYSSELNVNALLLGDSALYLCASSFMGGRRYTFGSGTRLTVV.

This clonotype was counted only a few times. This chain joins TRBV29-1 and TRBJ2-1, with 10 bases aligning to TRBD2. Germline CDR1 reads SQVTM; CDR2 reads ANQGSEA. This CDR3 comprises 14 residues. With V trimmed by 6 bases and J by 2 bases, 4 bases remained unmatched. The DNA for the CDR3 is TGCAGCGTCGCTAGCGGGGGCGCCTACAATGAGCAGTTCTTC. Translation: CSVASGGAYNEQFF.

This chain connects TRBV20-1 to TRBJ1-2, with D perhaps TRBD1 (5 bases). CDR1 is DFQATT and CDR2 is SNEGSKA in the germline V gene (reference sequence). The length of the CDR3 is 13 residues. Trimming removed 3 bases from V and 2 bases from J, with 10 bases in between. The DNA for the CDR3 is TGCAGTGCTAGCCCGACAGCCAACTATGGCTACACCTTC. It encodes CSASPTANYGYTF.

The chain links TRBV2 to TRBJ2-3; D is ambiguous. Looked up from germline, CDR1 is SNHLY and CDR2 is FYNNEI. Trimming removed 4 bases from V and 5 bases from J, with 10 bases in between. The CDR3 extends over 13 amino acids. Written as DNA, the CDR3 is TGTGCCAGCAGTGTCCGGCGTGGAGATACGCAGTATTTT. The encoded protein is CASSVRRGDTQYF.

J is TRBJ2-4 and V is TRBV15, with TRBD1 matching over 11 bases. V gave up 0 bases and J gave up 0 bases; unmatched junction bases: 10. Germline CDR1 is LNHNV and CDR2 is YYDKDF (reference sequence). The CDR3 loop spans 20 amino acids. The CDR3 sequence: CATSRDGTGGESLAKNIQYF. The CDR3 DNA sequence: TGTGCCACCAGCAGAGATGGGACAGGGGGTGAAAGCTTAGCCAAAAACATTCAGTACTTC.

CDR3 in amino acids: CASTSAKTSFTDTQYF. CDR3 sequence (DNA): TGTGCCAGCACCTCCGCGAAGACTAGCTTCACAGATACGCAGTATTTT. V and J are TRBV27 and TRBJ2-3; 7 positions agree with TRBD2. The CDR3 length is 16 residues. Germline V gene data show CDR1 as MNHEY and CDR2 as SMNVEV (reference sequence). The V gene end was trimmed by 7 bases and the J gene end by 2 bases; junction bases not matched to a gene: 12.

The sample holds many counts of this clonotype. The CDR3 DNA reads TGCAGCGTCGAAACACGGGATCCCTACGAGCAGTACGTC. Protein sequence: CSVETRDPYEQYV. V is TRBV29-1 and J is TRBJ2-7, with D possibly TRBD2 on 5 matching bases. The V and J ends lost 6 bases and 2 bases respectively, with 14 bases between them. The CDR3 is 13 amino acids. From germline, CDR1 is SQVTM and CDR2 ANQGSEA.

This clonotype has only a few counts. The rearrangement links TRBV7-6 to TRBJ2-5; D perhaps matches TRBD2 (5 bases). Trimming took 4 bases from V and 5 from J, leaving 14 bases between them. The CDR3 consists of 14 residues. The V gene's germline CDR1 is SGHVS and CDR2 FNYEAQ. The CDR3 sequence: CASSSEVSWETQYF. The DNA for the CDR3 is TGTGCCAGCAGCTCGGAGGTCAGCTGGGAGACCCAGTACTTC.

This clonotype was recorded many times. The chain recombines TRBV4-1 with TRBJ2-5; 7 bases fit TRBD2. V was pared by 1 base and J by 5 bases, with 4 bases of the junction left unmatched. The CDR3 sequence is 14 residues long. Germline CDR1 MGHRA, CDR2 YSYEKL. This CDR3 reads CASSQGLAAETQYF. CDR3 sequence (DNA): TGCGCCAGCAGCCAAGGGCTAGCGGCGGAGACCCAGTACTTC.